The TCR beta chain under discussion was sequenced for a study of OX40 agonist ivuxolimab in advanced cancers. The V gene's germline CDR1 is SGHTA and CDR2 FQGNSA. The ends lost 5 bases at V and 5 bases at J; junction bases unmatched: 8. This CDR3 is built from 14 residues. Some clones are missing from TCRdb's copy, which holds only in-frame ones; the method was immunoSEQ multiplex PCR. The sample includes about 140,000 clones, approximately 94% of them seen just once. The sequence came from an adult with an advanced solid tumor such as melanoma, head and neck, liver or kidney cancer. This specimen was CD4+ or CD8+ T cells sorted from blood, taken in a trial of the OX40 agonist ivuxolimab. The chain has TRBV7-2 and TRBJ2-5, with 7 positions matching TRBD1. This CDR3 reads CASSRQGLGETQYF. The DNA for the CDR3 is TGTGCCAGCAGCCGACAGGGCCTGGGGGAGACCCAGTACTTC.